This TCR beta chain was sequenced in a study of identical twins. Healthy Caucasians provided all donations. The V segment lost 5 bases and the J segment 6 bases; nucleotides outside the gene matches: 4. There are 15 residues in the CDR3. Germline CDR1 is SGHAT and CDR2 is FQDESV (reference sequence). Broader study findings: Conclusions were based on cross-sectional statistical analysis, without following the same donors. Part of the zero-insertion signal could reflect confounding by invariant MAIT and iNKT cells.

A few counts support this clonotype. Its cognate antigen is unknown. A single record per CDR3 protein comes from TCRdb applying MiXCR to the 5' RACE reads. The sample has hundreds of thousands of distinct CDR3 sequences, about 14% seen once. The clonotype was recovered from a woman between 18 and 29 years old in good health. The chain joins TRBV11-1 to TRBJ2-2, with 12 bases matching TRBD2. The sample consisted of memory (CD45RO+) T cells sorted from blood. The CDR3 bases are TGTGCCAGCAGCCCGACTAGCGGGGGTGCCGGGGAGCTGTTTTTT. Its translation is CASSPTSGGAGELFF. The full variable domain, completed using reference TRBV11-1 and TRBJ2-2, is EAEVAQSPRYKITEKSQAVAFWCDPISGHATLYWYRQILGQGPELLVQFQDESVVDDSQLPKDRFSAERLKGVDSTLKIQPAELGDSAMYLCASSPTSGGAGELFFGEGSRLTVL.